The clone carrying this TCR beta chain was recorded a few times. This sample is part of a study of OX40 agonist ivuxolimab in advanced cancers. Libraries were prepared by immunoSEQ multiplex PCR; TCRdb keeps only in-frame clonotypes and omits some of them. In the table there are 55,000 to 65,000 clones, roughly nine tenths of which are singletons. The CDR3 runs 15 residues. V lost 6 bases, J lost 6 bases, and 11 bases stayed unmatched. Germline V lookup: CDR1 MNHEY, CDR2 SMNVEV (reference sequence). The material sequenced was CD4+ or CD8+ T cells sorted from blood, taken in a trial of the OX40 agonist ivuxolimab. The TCR comes from an adult with an advanced solid tumor such as melanoma, head and neck, liver or kidney cancer. The chain joins TRBV27 to TRBJ2-3; 8 bases are shared with TRBD1. CDR3 sequence: CASRKTGAFTDTQYF. For the CDR3, the DNA is TGTGCCAGCAGGAAGACAGGGGCCTTTACGGATACGCAGTATTTT.